The clone carrying this T cell receptor (beta chain) was seen a handful of times. What it binds is unknown. The data derive from a study of early T cells in non-severe SARS-CoV-2 infection. Study-level background: Unsorted whole blood bulk RNA was sequenced, with unpaired chains.

Individual cDNA molecules each received unique molecular identifiers attached to them. TCRdb re-called the 5' RACE reads through MiXCR, storing one row per CDR3 protein. The table shows more than 50,000 distinct CDR3 sequences, with about 13% occurring only once. Broader study findings: Using VDJdb, the matching emphasized anti-spike CD8 responses while missing private and CD4 specificities.

The origin of this receptor is an adult who was a healthcare worker with PCR-confirmed SARS-CoV-2 infection or an uninfected control (not recorded which). This specimen consisted of whole blood, obtained at baseline.

For the CDR3, the DNA is TGTGCCAGCAACCTGGAGCTACTAGCGGGAGGCCACGAGCAGTACTTC. Translating gives CASNLELLAGGHEQYF. This chain connects TRBV6-1 to TRBJ2-7, with 12 bases that match TRBD2. CDR3 length: 16 residues. CDR1 and CDR2 from the germline V gene are MNHNS and SASEGT. V shed 7 bases, J shed 5 bases, and the junction held 12 bases outside the gene matches.